The present T cell receptor (beta chain) was sequenced within a study of blood T cell repertoires in COVID-19. TCRdb's copy holds only in-frame clones and misses some; the assay was immunoSEQ multiplex PCR. Here the sample spans approximately 220,000 clones, approximately 91% being singletons. Germline CDR1 is MNHEY and CDR2 is SMNVEV (reference sequence). This CDR3 is built from 14 residues. V lost 6 bases and J 7 bases, leaving 13 bases between the germline ends. This chain joins TRBV27 and TRBJ1-6; D gene unclear. The TCR was taken from a man aged 40-50 years with acute or convalescent COVID-19. The sequenced sample consisted of peripheral blood. CDR3: CASSLDGPNSPLHF. CDR3 DNA sequence: TGTGCCAGCAGCCTAGACGGTCCCAATTCACCCCTCCACTTT.